Listed below are T cell receptor beta chains from one sample, sequenced in a study of cytomegalovirus exposure and HLA in healthy donors. The data were produced by immunoSEQ multiplex PCR, yet TCRdb's version contains in-frame clones alone and is incomplete. The sample has approximately 74,000 clones; around 78% are singletons. Sequenced: PBMCs. Every receptor here comes from a man in his forties in good health and CMV-seronegative. CDR3s include the opening cysteine and the closing phenylalanine or tryptophan. D genes are given only for firm matches. The size field is filled for only some rows; it gives once, few, many or a size class.

>16|NA|TRBV4-1|NA|TRBJ1-1
CASSQDEWGGSNEAFF
TGCGCCAGCAGCCAAGACGAGTGGGGCGGGAGTAATGAAGCTTTCTTT
>16|TRBD1|TRBV11-2|once|TRBJ2-3
CASSSAAGTGTDTQYF
TGTGCCAGCAGCTCAGCCGCCGGGACAGGGACAGATACGCAGTATTTT
>14|TRBD1|TRBV5-4|NA|TRBJ1-2
CASSLPDQGDGYTF
TGTGCCAGCAGCTTGCCCGATCAGGGGGATGGCTACACCTTC
>17|TRBD2|TRBV5-1|NA|TRBJ2-2
CASSLVRAGANTGELFF
TGCGCCAGCAGCTTGGTTCGAGCGGGAGCGAACACCGGGGAGCTGTTTTTT
>14|TRBD1|TRBV7-8|NA|TRBJ2-5
CASSPGQGPETQYF
TGTGCCAGCAGCCCAGGACAGGGTCCGGAGACCCAGTACTTC
>14|TRBD2|TRBV5-4|NA|TRBJ2-1
CASSLGTSGNEQFF
TGTGCCAGCAGCTTGGGGACTAGCGGGAATGAGCAGTTCTTC
>15|NA|TRBV2|NA|TRBJ2-2
CASSARDLAPGELFF
TGTGCCAGCAGTGCCCGAGACTTGGCCCCGGGGGAGCTGTTTTTT
>13|NA|TRBV6-1|NA|TRBJ1-2
CASSAYRVGGYTF
TGTGCCAGCAGTGCCTACAGGGTGGGCGGCTACACCTTC
>14|NA|TRBV18|NA|TRBJ1-1
CASSPLTGNTEAFF
TGTGCCAGCTCACCCCTAACAGGGAACACTGAAGCTTTCTTT
>12|NA|TRBV6-5|NA|TRBJ2-7
CASTSHSYEQYF
TGTGCCAGCACAAGCCACTCCTACGAGCAGTACTTC
>18|TRBD2|TRBV4-1|NA|TRBJ2-5
CASSQEPGTSGRGGTQYF
TGCGCCAGCAGCCAAGAACCCGGGACTAGCGGGAGGGGGGGGACCCAGTACTTC
>17|TRBD1|TRBV9|NA|TRBJ2-2
CASSGLPGQRNTGELFF
TGTGCCAGCAGCGGGCTCCCGGGACAGAGGAACACCGGGGAGCTGTTTTTT
>14|TRBD1|TRBV5-4|NA|TRBJ2-7
CASSLRDRANEQYF
TGTGCCAGCAGCCTCCGAGACAGGGCCAACGAGCAGTACTTC
>14|NA|TRBV29-1|NA|TRBJ2-1
CSASRRASYNEQFF
TGCAGCGCCTCACGGAGAGCCTCCTACAATGAGCAGTTCTTC
>14|NA|TRBV29-1|NA|TRBJ2-7
CSVGDRGGAYEQYF
TGCAGCGTCGGAGATCGAGGAGGGGCCTACGAGCAGTACTTC
>12|NA|TRBV29-1|NA|TRBJ2-7
CSVVEGRREQYF
TGCAGCGTTGTGGAAGGGAGACGGGAGCAGTACTTC
>15|NA|TRBV10-1|NA|TRBJ2-2
CASTGEKGSTGELFF
TGCGCCAGCACGGGGGAAAAGGGGTCGACCGGGGAGCTGTTTTTT
>16|TRBD1|TRBV6-6|NA|TRBJ2-5
CASSQVSGTGLETQYF
TGTGCCAGCAGCCAGGTCTCCGGGACAGGGTTAGAGACCCAGTACTTC
>17|TRBD2|TRBV5-1|NA|TRBJ2-2
CASSLAVGTSVTGELFF
TGCGCCAGCAGCTTGGCGGTCGGGACTAGCGTCACCGGGGAGCTGTTTTTT
>18|TRBD2|TRBV2|NA|TRBJ2-3
CASSEITPGLLGADTQYF
TGTGCCAGCAGTGAAATCACACCGGGACTACTAGGGGCAGATACGCAGTATTTT
>15|TRBD1|TRBV7-2|NA|TRBJ1-2
CASSLEQGASHGYTF
TGTGCCAGCAGCTTAGAGCAGGGGGCGTCCCATGGCTACACCTTC
>15|TRBD2|TRBV5-5|NA|TRBJ2-3
CASSLGLAVTDTQYF
TGTGCCAGCAGCTTAGGACTAGCGGTCACAGATACGCAGTATTTT
>14|TRBD1|TRBV25-1|NA|TRBJ2-2
CASSRTGPTGELFF
TGTGCCAGCAGTAGGACAGGACCCACCGGGGAGCTGTTTTTT
>14|NA|TRBV29-1|NA|TRBJ2-7
CSVGDQGGAYEQYF
TGCAGCGTCGGAGATCAAGGAGGGGCCTACGAGCAGTACTTC
>14|TRBD2|TRBV5-1|NA|TRBJ2-1
CASSLPGGGNEQFF
TGCGCCAGCAGTCTGCCGGGAGGTGGCAATGAGCAGTTCTTC
>15|NA|TRBV10-2|few|TRBJ1-5
CASSESSGRYQPQHF
TGCGCCAGCAGTGAGTCTTCAGGGAGGTATCAGCCCCAGCATTTT
>13|NA|TRBV6-5|NA|TRBJ1-1
CASSGGTGTEAFF
TGTGCCAGCAGCGGAGGGACCGGCACTGAAGCTTTCTTT
>13|NA|TRBV5-1|NA|TRBJ1-2
CASSWDTQGGYTF
TGCGCCAGCAGCTGGGACACCCAGGGTGGCTACACCTTC
>11|NA|TRBV20-1|NA|TRBJ2-5
CSVRPEETQYF
TGCAGTGTGCGGCCGGAAGAGACCCAGTACTTC
>16|NA|TRBV11-2|few|TRBJ1-2
CASSEDMRGANYGYTF
TGTGCCAGCAGCGAAGACATGCGGGGGGCTAACTATGGCTACACCTTC
>12|NA|TRBV19|once|TRBJ2-3
CASSRVTDTQYF
TGTGCCAGTAGCCGAGTCACAGATACGCAGTATTTT
>16|TRBD2|TRBV18|NA|TRBJ2-3
CASSPSASGRTDTQYF
TGTGCCAGCTCACCCTCGGCTAGCGGGAGAACAGATACGCAGTATTTT
>16|TRBD1|TRBV28|NA|TRBJ2-1
CASSSRTGKNYNEQFF
TGTGCCAGCAGTAGCCGGACAGGGAAAAACTACAATGAGCAGTTCTTC
>14|NA|TRBV7-2|NA|TRBJ1-1
CASSLTQQNTEAFF
TGTGCCAGCAGCTTAACACAGCAGAACACTGAAGCTTTCTTT
>14|TRBD2|TRBV2|once|TRBJ2-7
CASRGLAGAYEQYF
TGTGCCAGCAGGGGACTAGCGGGGGCCTACGAGCAGTACTTC
>13|NA|TRBV19|NA|TRBJ2-1
CASSIGRDSEQFF
TGTGCCAGTAGTATAGGGAGAGATAGTGAGCAGTTCTTC
>15|TRBD1|TRBV15|NA|TRBJ2-1
CATSNWGQGANEQFF
TGTGCCACCAGCAACTGGGGACAGGGTGCCAATGAGCAGTTCTTC
>15|TRBD1|TRBV4-1|NA|TRBJ2-3
CASSEPDRDQDTQYF
TGCGCCAGCAGCGAACCGGACAGGGATCAAGATACGCAGTATTTT
>15|NA|TRBV6-4|NA|TRBJ1-6
CASSETGAAGSPLHF
TGTGCCAGCAGTGAGACAGGAGCCGCGGGTTCACCCCTCCACTTT
>13|NA|TRBV19|few|TRBJ2-7
CASNYRSGYEQYF
TGTGCCAGTAACTATAGGAGCGGTTACGAGCAGTACTTC
>13|NA|TRBV6-5|NA|TRBJ1-1
CASSYAGGTEAFF
TGTGCCAGCAGTTACGCCGGGGGGACTGAAGCTTTCTTT